The clone carrying this TCR beta chain occurred a few times. Recruitment covered 20 to 25 US areas and drew participants whose ages spanned about 18 to 90 years. Germline CDR1 reads SNHLY; CDR2 reads FYNNEI. The CDR3 has 13 residues. The V gene lost 7 bases and the J gene lost 1 base, with 10 bases spanning the gap. This sample stems from a study of blood T cell repertoires in COVID-19. In the study overall: T cells, B-cell-depleted T cells, or PBMCs supplied cDNA or gDNA.

Only in-frame clones appear in the TCRdb table, and some are missing; sequencing was by immunoSEQ multiplex PCR. The sample has 150,000 or so clones; roughly nine tenths are singletons. Input material: PBMCs or T cells enriched from blood (not recorded which). This TCR came from a human donor with acute COVID-19. The donor label of this sample is uncertain. The V and J genes are TRBV2 and TRBJ1-1; D is possibly TRBD1 (6 bases). CDR3 coding DNA: TGTGCCAGCACCCCACAGGGGAACACTGAAGCTTTCTTT. Translated: CASTPQGNTEAFF.